This TCR beta chain appears in the sequencing data of a study of cytomegalovirus exposure and HLA in healthy donors. Across the study: A prior study identified roughly 110 million unique TCR beta sequences from roughly 170 million T cells. General study findings and limits: HLA-A and HLA-B allele assignments for most subjects were reportedly predicted accurately using TCR beta sequences. TCR beta V segments were, for the most part, productive about 87% or about 30% of the time in an earlier analysis. Later examination showed HLA-associated TCR beta chains had greater clonal expansion than equally common others.

Remarks on this clone: Antigen specificity is unknown.

PCR was performed using 60 Vbeta and 13 Jbeta primers. Here immunoSEQ multiplex PCR was the method, and the copy in TCRdb shows in-frame clones only, minus some. The table has fewer than 150,000 clones, roughly 15% seen once. Trimming removed 0 bases from V and 0 bases from J, with 8 bases in between. Germline V CDR1 and CDR2: SGHTA, FQGTGA. The CDR3 runs to 15 residues. This chain connects TRBV7-3 to TRBJ1-1; possible D gene TRBD1, 6 bases. Specimen: PBMCs. This TCR was recovered from a woman younger than 35 in good health and CMV-seronegative. CDR3 bases: TGTGCCAGCAGCTTAACAGGGGACATGAACACTGAAGCTTTCTTT. Residues: CASSLTGDMNTEAFF.